The entry that follows covers one T cell receptor beta chain sequence. This specimen belongs to a study of blood T cell repertoires in COVID-19. The overall study: T cells, B-cell-depleted T cells, or PBMCs provided the cDNA or gDNA that served as material.

How the authors handled the data: By means of reference gene primer amplification, nucleated cell counts were estimated. Sequencing used immunoSEQ multiplex PCR; TCRdb keeps in-frame clones, though not all of them. The V and J calls and clone size are taken from that table; D and trimming were inferred from the DNA. The table records around 150,000 clones, 88% of them present only once. In germline, CDR1 is SGHRS, CDR2 YFSETQ. Trimming stripped 1 base from V and 4 bases from J, with 18 bases between. The CDR3 extends over 16 amino acids. The sequenced sample consisted of peripheral blood. The chain combines TRBV5-1 with TRBJ2-7; possible D gene TRBD2, 5 bases. The TCR was taken from a human donor with COVID-19, enrolled during active disease. The donor label of this sample is uncertain. Written as DNA, the CDR3 is TGCGCCAGCAGCTTGTACTCTCCGGACTCCGGGTACGAGCAGTACTTC. As protein: CASSLYSPDSGYEQYF.